The clone carrying this TCR beta chain appeared a few times. Its antigen is as yet unknown. TCRdb processed the 5' RACE reads anew with MiXCR; each CDR3 protein has one entry. This table has approximately 300,000 distinct CDR3 sequences, roughly 8.2% appearing once. The data derive from a study of T-cell memory formation after mild COVID-19. The germline gives CDR1 SGHRS, CDR2 YFSETQ. This CDR3 region has 13 residues. The V end was cut by 2 bases, the J end by 4 bases, with 10 bases between. Study results and limitations: The CD4+ clones that contracted clustered mainly within CM and EM, and the CD8+ clones concentrated in EMRA. Balance between CD4 and CD8 was seen in clones contracting day 15 to 85, and a CD4+ lean was seen in later expanders.

Source material: PBMCs or a T cell subset sorted from them (not recorded which). The TCR was taken from a man aged 18 to 29 who had mild COVID-19 (a few samples of this study predate the infection). Cell type and time point are not known. The rearrangement links TRBV5-1 to TRBJ2-7; TRBD2 is a possible D gene (5 bases). For the CDR3, the DNA is TGCGCCAGCAGCTTCAGGCCGGGATACGAGCAGTACTTC. Protein sequence: CASSFRPGYEQYF.